The 16 T cell receptor beta chains below all came from one sample that was sequenced in a study of control samples from healthy donors and cancer patients. The protocol was immunoSEQ multiplex PCR, while the TCRdb copy is restricted to in-frame clones and leaves out a portion. This sample carries over 100,000 clones, about 88% of them seen once, and the ten largest clones take roughly 3.2%. Sample: blood. The receptor source for this set is a man in his fifties or sixties in good health.

V usage is TRBV11-2 and J usage is TRBJ1-5; possibly TRBD1 for D (5 bases). The CDR3 sequence is 15 residues long. The V end lost 0 bases, the J end lost 6 bases, and 12 bases lay between the germline ends. Germline V lookup: CDR1 SGHAT, CDR2 FQNNGV. DNA for the CDR3: TGTGCCAGCAGCTTAGATTCCAGGGAAGGTCAGCCCCAGCATTTT. Its protein product is CASSLDSREGQPQHF.

The V and J genes are TRBV20-1 and TRBJ1-4; no firm D call. Germline CDR1 is DFQATT and CDR2 is SNEGSKA (reference sequence). The CDR3 consists of 13 residues. Between the trimmed V and J ends, which lost 3 bases and 1 base, there was a span of 6 bases. CDR3 amino acids: CSASGITNEKLFF. CDR3 sequence (DNA): TGCAGTGCTAGTGGGATAACTAATGAAAAACTGTTTTTT.

The chain carries TRBV28 and TRBJ1-5; D gene ambiguous. Trimming stripped 7 bases from V and 5 bases from J, with 9 bases between. This CDR3 has 12 residues. In germline, CDR1 is MDHEN, CDR2 SYDVKM. CDR3 sequence: CASTVGDQPQHF. CDR3 DNA: TGTGCCAGCACGGTAGGCGATCAGCCCCAGCATTTT.

This rearrangement joins TRBV5-1 to TRBJ2-7; no definite D call. CDR1 and CDR2 from the germline V gene are SGHRS and YFSETQ. The CDR3 consists of 14 residues. V was shortened by 3 bases and J by 0 bases, with 10 bases between the two germline ends. The CDR3: CASSWLADSYEQYF. The CDR3, as DNA: TGCGCCAGCAGCTGGTTGGCGGACTCCTACGAGCAGTACTTC.

The gene calls are TRBV5-4 and TRBJ2-3, with TRBD1 matching 9 bases. Germline assignment: CDR1 SGHNT and CDR2 YYREEE (reference sequence). CDR3 length: 15 amino acids. V lost 4 bases and J lost 2; bases outside the gene matches: 5. The CDR3 is CASSNGQGPTDTQYF. The CDR3 DNA is TGTGCCAGCAGCAACGGACAGGGGCCCACAGATACGCAGTATTTT.

The J gene is TRBJ2-7, the V gene TRBV4-1, with unresolved D. The CDR3 has 15 amino acids. Germline CDR1 is MGHRA and CDR2 is YSYEKL. The V end was cut by 1 base, the J end by 3 bases, with 13 bases between. Written as DNA, the CDR3 is TGCGCCAGCAGCCAAGCTAACGCACCTGACTACGAGCAGTACTTC. It specifies CASSQANAPDYEQYF.

This clone appeared a few times. The chain links TRBV5-8 to TRBJ2-7; D uncertain. With 2 bases removed from V and 3 bases from J, the gap between germline ends came to 15 bases. The CDR3 is made up of 15 amino acids. Germline V gene lookup returns CDR1 SGHTS and CDR2 YDEGEE. For the CDR3, the DNA is TGTGCCAGCAGCTTCGGACCCTCCGAGCTCTACGAGCAGTACTTC. Translation: CASSFGPSELYEQYF.

CDR3 region: CASSLLARTYGYTF. The CDR3 DNA reads TGTGCCAGCAGTTTATTGGCACGAACCTATGGCTACACCTTC. V is TRBV28 and J is TRBJ1-2; D not resolved. The CDR3 covers 14 residues. In germline, CDR1 is MDHEN, CDR2 SYDVKM. Trimming took 1 base from V and 4 from J, leaving 10 bases between them.

A few counts support this clone. The chain is built from TRBV7-8 and TRBJ2-7; D perhaps matches TRBD1 (5 bases). CDR1 SGHVS and CDR2 FQNEAQ come from the germline V gene. CDR3 length: 16 amino acids. With 5 bases removed from V and 1 base from J, the gap between germline ends came to 18 bases. CDR3 region: CASSTRRQTLSYEQYF. The CDR3 region has the DNA TGTGCCAGCAGCACCCGTCGACAGACCCTTTCCTACGAGCAGTACTTC. Looking up the rest from reference TRBV7-8 and TRBJ2-7 gives the full variable domain: GAGVSQSPRYKVAKRGQDVALRCDPISGHVSLFWYQQALGQGPEFLTYFQNEAQLDKSGLPSDRFFAERPEGSVSTLKIQRTQQEDSAVYLCASSTRRQTLSYEQYFGPGTRLTVT.

CDR3 in amino acids: CANRGLRNTGELFF. CDR3 bases: TGTGCCAACAGGGGGCTTCGGAACACCGGGGAGCTGTTTTTT. The rearrangement joins TRBV7-9 to TRBJ2-2; 9 nucleotides line up with TRBD1. V was clipped by 10 bases and J by 1 base; unmatched bases: 4. This CDR3 spans 14 amino acids. Germline V gene lookup returns CDR1 SEHNR and CDR2 FQNEAQ (reference sequence).

This clone was recorded once. This chain links TRBV30 with TRBJ1-5; 7 nucleotides align to TRBD1. Germline loops: CDR1 GTSNPN, CDR2 SVGIG (reference sequence). The CDR3 extends over 15 amino acids. V lost 2 bases and J lost 4; bases outside the gene matches: 8. The CDR3 bases are TGTGCCTGGAGTAAAGGGGGCGGGGGGAATCAGCCCCAGCATTTT. Its translation: CAWSKGGGGNQPQHF.

This chain joins TRBV3-1 (or the pseudogene TRBV3-2) and TRBJ2-7, with 13 bases identical to TRBD2. The trim removed 5 bases at V and 2 bases at J, leaving 3 bases unmatched. Per the germline V gene, CDR1 is LGHDT and CDR2 is YNNKEL (reference sequence). The CDR3 totals 15 residues. The CDR3 is CASSTGTSGAYEQYF. The CDR3 DNA reads TGTGCCAGCAGCACCGGGACTAGCGGGGCCTACGAGCAGTACTTC.

The chain recombines TRBV20-1 with TRBJ1-2; 7 bases fit TRBD1. Germline V gene data show CDR1 as DFQATT and CDR2 as SNEGSKA (reference sequence). Trimming cost V 3 bases and J 7 bases; bases outside gene matches: 8. This CDR3 is 13 amino acids long. CDR3 nucleotide sequence: TGCAGTGCTAGTTCAGGGGGTTCCCGTGGCTACACCTTC. Translation: CSASSGGSRGYTF.

J is TRBJ2-7 and V is TRBV5-1; 8 nucleotides align to TRBD1. Germline CDR1 SGHRS, CDR2 YFSETQ. The CDR3 has 14 amino acids. The J segment lost 3 bases and the V segment lost 4 bases, leaving 6 bases of the junction unmatched. In DNA form, the CDR3 reads TGCGCCAGCAGCCCCGGGACAGGTTTCTACGAGCAGTACTTC. Protein: CASSPGTGFYEQYF.

The chain has TRBV11-2 and TRBJ2-1; 10 nucleotides align to TRBD1. With V trimmed by 1 base and J by 6 bases, 6 bases remained unmatched. The CDR3 spans 16 residues. CDR1 and CDR2 from the germline V gene are SGHAT and FQNNGV. Here the CDR3 reads CASSLVGTGVRNEQFF. For the CDR3, the DNA is TGTGCCAGCAGCTTAGTCGGGACAGGGGTTCGCAATGAGCAGTTCTTC.

The table lists this clone with a count of one. This chain connects TRBV28 to TRBJ2-5; 8 positions agree with TRBD1. The CDR3 has 15 residues. J lost 2 bases, V lost 6 bases, and 8 bases had no gene match. The germline gives CDR1 MDHEN, CDR2 SYDVKM. In nucleotides, the CDR3 is TGTGCCAGCAGCCAGGGACAGGCCGAACAAGAGACCCAGTACTTC. Its translation: CASSQGQAEQETQYF.